What follows are 28 T cell receptor beta chains derived from one specimen sequenced in a study of blood T cells in healthy people across ages. Sample-barcoded 5' priming and a J-beta primer mix drove a second PCR of 7 to 11 cycles. From the 5' RACE reads, TCRdb called clonotypes with MiXCR, one entry per CDR3 protein. The sample carries 700,000 or so distinct CDR3 sequences, around 41% recorded once. Sequenced: blood. The receptors shown here come from a man at least 80 years old in good health.

This clonotype was recorded at least ten times. The gene calls are TRBV6-2 or TRBV6-3 and TRBJ2-7; D is unclear. CDR3 length equals 14 residues. Germline assignment: CDR1 MNHEY and CDR2 SVGEGT. V lost 10 bases to trimming and J lost 0 bases, with 16 bases between them. CDR3 sequence (DNA): TGTGCCACCCTCAGCCAGTCAACCTCCTACGAGCAGTACTTC. Translation gives CATLSQSTSYEQYF.

The chain combines TRBV28 with TRBJ2-2; D may be TRBD1 or TRBD2 (5 bases each). The CDR3 sequence is 16 residues long. CDR1 is MDHEN and CDR2 is SYDVKM in the germline V gene. V lost 7 bases, J lost 8 bases, and 23 bases lay in between. This CDR3 reads CASNSPEGRWTGELFF. Written as DNA, the CDR3 is TGTGCCAGCAACTCCCCCGAGGGGCGCTGGACTGGGGAGCTGTTTTTT.

This clonotype was counted a few times. This CDR3 is CASSQAAGGSEQYF. The CDR3 DNA is TGTGCCAGCAGCCAAGCAGCGGGAGGAAGCGAGCAGTACTTC. The chain is built from TRBV3-1 and TRBJ2-7; 9 nucleotides line up with TRBD2. After removal of 1 base from V and 6 bases from J, the junction contained 4 bases not matched to a gene. Germline V gene sequence: CDR1 LGHDT, CDR2 YNNKEL (reference sequence). The CDR3 covers 14 residues.

The chain uses TRBV12-3 or TRBV12-4 and TRBJ2-3, with 9 nucleotides matching TRBD1. This CDR3 is 14 amino acids long. The V and J ends lost 5 bases and 2 bases, in that order; junction bases with no gene match: 2. CDR3 bases: TGTGCCAGCAGTCGGACAGGGGACACAGATACGCAGTATTTT. Protein product: CASSRTGDTDTQYF.

The gene calls are TRBV7-9 and TRBJ2-3; TRBD1 might be the D (5 bases). Germline CDR1 SEHNR, CDR2 FQNEAQ (reference sequence). The germline V and J ends were trimmed by 0 bases and 1 base, with 11 bases remaining between them. The CDR3 spans 16 residues. The CDR3 coding sequence is TGTGCCAGCAGCTTAGCGGAAGCCAGGGGCACAGATACGCAGTATTTT. This codes for CASSLAEARGTDTQYF.

This clonotype has at least ten counts. This chain links TRBV24-1 with TRBJ2-5; TRBD1 or TRBD2 may be the D gene (5 bases each). The germline V gene encodes CDR1 KGHDR and CDR2 SFDVKD. Between the trimmed V and J ends, which lost 4 bases and 1 base, there was a span of 12 bases. This CDR3 spans 15 amino acids. CDR3 nucleotide sequence: TGTGCCACCAGTGACCCCGGGACGGTCCAAGAGACCCAGTACTTC. Its protein is CATSDPGTVQETQYF.

CDR3 loop: CASSRLAGGLNEQYF. As DNA, the CDR3 is TGTGCCAGCAGCCGTCTAGCGGGGGGTCTCAATGAGCAGTACTTC. V and J are TRBV14 and TRBJ2-7, with TRBD2 matching over 11 bases. The CDR3 extends over 15 amino acids. Germline trimming cut 4 bases from V and 7 bases from J; bases unmatched to any gene: 9. The germline CDR1 and CDR2 sequences are SGHDN and FVKESK.

In this sample, this clonotype turned up a few times. The chain recombines TRBV20-1 with TRBJ1-5; TRBD1 aligns across 8 bases. CDR1 and CDR2 from the germline V gene are DFQATT and SNEGSKA (reference sequence). This CDR3 contains 15 residues. V lost 3 bases, J lost 2 bases, and 6 bases stayed unmatched. CDR3 coding DNA: TGCAGTGCTAGCCTCAGGGGGCTCGGCAATCAGCCCCAGCATTTT. Translating it yields CSASLRGLGNQPQHF.

This clonotype was detected once. One junction end disagrees with the germline gene, perhaps due to a read error. The V call is TRBV4-1, the J call TRBJ1-2; D remains ambiguous. There are 14 residues in the CDR3. The V gene's germline CDR1 is MGHRA and CDR2 YSYEKL. The CDR3 DNA reads as TGCACCAGCAGCCAAGAGGACCTTAACTATGGCTACACCTTC. This translates into CTSSQEDLNYGYTF.

This clonotype has at least ten counts. This chain links TRBV3-1 with TRBJ1-1; a weak D match, TRBD1 (5 bases). V lost 1 base and J lost 5, with 11 bases in between. The CDR3 spans 14 residues. The V gene's germline CDR1 is LGHDT and CDR2 YNNKEL (reference sequence). As DNA, the CDR3 is TGTGCCAGCAGCCAAGCAAGGGGTGGGACTGAAGCTTTCTTT. It encodes CASSQARGGTEAFF.

This clonotype was observed a few times. This sequence joins TRBV28 and TRBJ2-7, with D unresolved. CDR3 size: 15 residues. V was cut by 3 bases and J by 0 bases, with 12 bases left in between. Germline V gene lookup returns CDR1 MDHEN and CDR2 SYDVKM. This chain's CDR3 is CASSFLGSSSYEQYF. In nucleotides, the CDR3 is TGTGCCAGCAGTTTTCTGGGGTCGAGCTCCTACGAGCAGTACTTC.

This clonotype was seen only a few times. The rearrangement links TRBV20-1 to TRBJ2-5, with 11 bases matching TRBD1. The CDR3 runs 18 residues. Germline V lookup: CDR1 DFQATT, CDR2 SNEGSKA (reference sequence). With V trimmed by 4 bases and J by 1 base, 14 bases remained unmatched. The CDR3 DNA reads TGCAGTGCTACCGGGACAGGGGGATCGTTGGCAATCCAAGAGACCCAGTACTTC. Its translation: CSATGTGGSLAIQETQYF.

A note on this clonotype: A much larger clone sits a single nucleotide away, making a read error possible. The chain joins TRBV21-1 to TRBJ2-7; TRBD1, as called in the table, went unchecked against the DNA. TRBV21-1 is annotated as a pseudogene. CDR3 size: 16 residues. This chain's CDR3 is CASKRPGQKIYSEQYF. DNA for the CDR3: TGTGCCAGCAAGCGACCGGGACAGAAAATATATTCCGAGCAGTACTTC.

This clonotype was seen more than once but under ten times. The rearrangement joins TRBV20-1 to TRBJ2-7; unclear D gene. CDR1 and CDR2 from the germline V gene are DFQATT and SNEGSKA (reference sequence). V was cut by 1 base and J by 3 bases, with 7 bases left in between. The CDR3 covers 12 residues. The CDR3 loop reads CSARAPNYEQYF. In DNA form, the CDR3 reads TGCAGTGCTAGAGCCCCCAACTACGAGCAGTACTTC.

The rearrangement uses TRBV14 and TRBJ2-5, with D perhaps TRBD2 (6 bases). The CDR3 covers 13 residues. Trimming removed 4 bases from V and 4 bases from J, with 10 bases in between. Per the germline V gene, CDR1 is SGHDN and CDR2 is FVKESK. The CDR3 DNA sequence: TGTGCCAGCAGCCCGGGACTTATAGAGACCCAGTACTTC. Translated, it gives CASSPGLIETQYF.

The chain joins TRBV6-6 to TRBJ2-5; no reliable D call. The CDR3 is 14 residues long. V was cut by 2 bases and J by 2 bases, with 9 bases left in between. The V gene's germline CDR1 is MNHNY and CDR2 SVGAGI (reference sequence). CDR3 in amino acids: CASSYRREQETQYF. The DNA of the CDR3 is TGTGCCAGCAGTTACCGACGCGAACAAGAGACCCAGTACTTC.

This clonotype was observed a few times. The genes are TRBV28 and TRBJ2-1, with D maybe TRBD2 (5 bases). Gene TRBJ2-7 matches the end of the DNA better, so the J call may be wrong. The CDR3 extends over 14 amino acids. CDR1 MDHEN and CDR2 SYDVKM come from the germline V gene. The CDR3 nucleotides read TGTGCCAGCAGTTTAGCGGGCTCCTACAATGAGCAGTACTTC. It yields the protein CASSLAGSYNEQYF.

The rearrangement uses TRBV27 and TRBJ2-2, with TRBD2 identical over 11 bases. Germline V CDR1 and CDR2: MNHEY, SMNVEV (reference sequence). V trimming: 4 bases; J trimming: 6 bases; junction bases outside the gene matches: 10. This CDR3 spans 17 amino acids. The CDR3 DNA reads TGTGCCAGCAGTTACACCGGACTAGCGGGTAATCCCGGGGAGCTGTTTTTT. Protein sequence: CASSYTGLAGNPGELFF.

This clonotype was found a few times. The J gene is TRBJ1-2, the V gene TRBV5-6; D is perhaps TRBD1 (6 bases). The germline CDR1 and CDR2 sequences are SGHDT and YYEEEE. V lost 4 bases and J lost 2, with 15 bases in between. The CDR3 runs 15 residues. The DNA for the CDR3 is TGTGCCAGCAGCCCTTTGGGGGGGCGAAACTATGGCTACACCTTC. Protein: CASSPLGGRNYGYTF.

The chain combines TRBV5-1 with TRBJ1-2, with TRBD1 identical over 8 bases. CDR1 SGHRS and CDR2 YFSETQ come from the germline V gene. The CDR3 is 18 amino acids. Trimming at V came to 3 bases and at J to 5 bases, leaving 18 bases not matched to a gene. The CDR3 DNA sequence: TGCGCCAGCAGCTCTGATATGGCAGGGGGCGCCTACAGATATGGCTACACCTTC. Translated: CASSSDMAGGAYRYGYTF.

This chain connects TRBV20-1 to TRBJ2-7, with 7 nucleotides matching TRBD2. Germline CDR1 and CDR2: DFQATT and SNEGSKA (reference sequence). The V and J ends lost 6 bases and 0 bases, in that order; junction bases with no gene match: 5. The CDR3 length is 13 residues. The CDR3 protein is CSAQSGDSYEQYF. The CDR3 nucleotides are TGCAGTGCCCAGAGCGGGGACTCCTACGAGCAGTACTTC.

This clonotype was seen ten or more times. The V call is TRBV29-1, the J call TRBJ2-3; 7 bases are a match to TRBD2. The CDR3 runs 14 residues. The germline V gene has CDR1 SQVTM and CDR2 ANQGSEA. Trimming took 3 bases from V and 1 from J; bases not matched to a gene: 4. CDR3 in amino acids: CSVDNAGGTDTQYF. Here the CDR3 DNA reads TGCAGCGTTGATAATGCGGGAGGCACAGATACGCAGTATTTT.

At least ten counts were recorded for this clonotype. The J gene is TRBJ2-3, the V gene TRBV4-3; D is possibly TRBD1 or TRBD2 (5 bases each). The germline V gene has CDR1 LGHNA and CDR2 YSLEER. The V end lost 4 bases, the J end lost 5 bases, and 10 bases lay between the germline ends. This CDR3 spans 13 amino acids. The CDR3 protein is CASSRDLQDTQYF. The CDR3 coding sequence is TGCGCCAGCAGCCGGGACCTCCAAGATACGCAGTATTTT.

This clonotype turned up a few times. A much larger clone lies one base from this, so it may be a read error. The chain links TRBV6-1 to TRBJ2-1, with TRBD2 matching over 13 bases. Germline V lookup: CDR1 MNHNS, CDR2 SASEGT. The CDR3 length is 17 residues. Trimming removed 10 bases from V and 13 bases from J; junction bases left unmatched: 22. CDR3 amino acids: CATNPGLAGVRGETQFF. CDR3 DNA sequence: TGTGCCACCAACCCCGGACTAGCGGGAGTGCGGGGAGAGACCCAGTTCTTC.

The V and J genes are TRBV4-1 and TRBJ2-1, with 8 positions matching TRBD1. Germline V gives CDR1 MGHRA, CDR2 YSYEKL. The ends lost 5 bases at V and 3 bases at J; junction bases unmatched: 6. This CDR3 comprises 15 residues. CDR3 sequence (DNA): TGCGCCAGCAGCGAAGGACAGGGAAGCTACAATGAGCAGTTCTTC. Protein product: CASSEGQGSYNEQFF.

The V gene is TRBV7-9, the J gene TRBJ1-4; D might be TRBD1 (6 bases). CDR1 and CDR2 (germline): SEHNR, FQNEAQ (reference sequence). The CDR3 extends over 11 amino acids. Trimming left V 7 bases short and J 15 bases short, with 15 bases between. CDR3 residues: CASTFGGSVFF. CDR3 in DNA: TGTGCCAGCACCTTCGGGGGCAGCGTGTTTTTT.

There are many counts of this clonotype. The chain joins TRBV20-1 to TRBJ2-7; 7 bases are a match to TRBD2. Germline CDR1 reads DFQATT; CDR2 reads SNEGSKA (reference sequence). The CDR3 runs 15 residues. V lost 3 bases to trimming and J lost 2 bases; unmatched junction nucleotides: 10. CDR3 bases: TGCAGTGCTAGCGGGGCGCGGGGGAGGGCCTACGAGCAGTACTTC. This encodes CSASGARGRAYEQYF.

This clonotype was counted at least ten times. Here the CDR3 DNA reads TGTGCCAGCAGTTTAGCGGGAGCCCTTCAAGAGACCCAGTACTTC. Protein: CASSLAGALQETQYF. The rearrangement uses TRBV6-2 or TRBV6-3 and TRBJ2-5; 9 bases fit TRBD2. J was trimmed by 2 bases and V by 4 bases; bases with no gene match: 5. The V gene's germline CDR1 is MNHEY and CDR2 SVGEGT. The length of the CDR3 is 15 residues.